A selection of T cell receptor beta chains follows, all from one sample in a study of vaccination and CD4 T cells after COVID-19. No antigens are known for them. TCRdb called the PCR reads again in MiXCR, with one record for every CDR3 protein. The sample shows roughly 5,400 distinct CDR3 sequences, about two fifths of them seen only once. Sequenced material: CD4+ T cells from blood, cultured in vitro. Source of these receptors: a human donor in good health. Each CDR3 is given with its conserved first and last residue. A D gene is named only where the DNA matches it firmly. Where a row states a size, it is once, few, many or the class of an expanded clone; other rows omit it.

D: -
J: TRBJ1-1
V: TRBV6-5
size: -
CDR3: CASSSIGGSGDTEAFF
DNA: TGTGCCAGCAGTTCGATTGGGGGGTCGGGGGACACTGAAGCTTTCTTT

D: -
J: TRBJ1-2
V: TRBV9
size: once
CDR3: CASSGRRRENGYTF
DNA: TGTGCCAGCAGCGGTAGGCGAAGGGAGAATGGCTACACCTTC

D: -
J: TRBJ2-5
V: TRBV7-2
size: -
CDR3: CASSPGHGSTQYF
DNA: TGTGCCAGCAGCCCCGGTCATGGTTCGACCCAGTACTTC

D: -
J: TRBJ2-3
V: TRBV4-1
size: -
CDR3: CASSQALSIGTQYF
DNA: TGCGCCAGCAGCCAAGCCCTTAGCATCGGTACGCAGTATTTT

D: -
J: TRBJ1-2
V: TRBV6-1
size: few
CDR3: CATRHYGYTF
DNA: TGTGCCACCCGTCACTATGGCTACACCTTC

D: TRBD1
J: TRBJ1-2
V: TRBV3-1
size: once
CDR3: CASSQDSTGVIGGYTF
DNA: TGTGCCAGCAGCCAAGACTCGACAGGGGTGATCGGTGGCTACACCTTC

D: TRBD1
J: TRBJ1-1
V: TRBV11-3
size: -
CDR3: CASSTTGGNTEAFF
DNA: TGTGCCAGCAGCACGACAGGGGGGAACACTGAAGCTTTCTTT

D: -
J: TRBJ1-6
V: TRBV20-1
size: -
CDR3: CSASPGLNNSPLHF
DNA: TGCAGTGCCAGCCCGGGCCTTAATAATTCACCCCTCCACTTT

D: -
J: TRBJ2-7
V: TRBV7-9
size: few
CDR3: CASSLVGQPSYEQYF
DNA: TGTGCCAGCAGCTTAGTCGGACAGCCCTCCTACGAGCAGTACTTC

D: -
J: TRBJ2-5
V: TRBV20-1
size: few
CDR3: CSARDERGQETQYF
DNA: TGCAGTGCTAGAGATGAGAGGGGACAAGAGACCCAGTACTTC

D: -
J: TRBJ1-1
V: TRBV1
size: -
CDR3: CTSSQYDREDTEAFF
DNA: TGCACCAGCAGCCAATACGACAGGGAGGACACTGAAGCTTTCTTT

D: -
J: TRBJ1-5
V: TRBV15
size: medium-sized
CDR3: CATSRDRGDIQHF
DNA: TGTGCCACCAGCAGAGATCGGGGGGACATTCAGCATTTT

D: -
J: TRBJ2-3
V: TRBV6-1
size: -
CDR3: CASVPGHLGTDTQYF
DNA: TGTGCCAGCGTGCCTGGACATCTAGGTACAGATACGCAGTATTTT

D: -
J: TRBJ2-5
V: TRBV6-5
size: -
CDR3: CASSYSTAQETQYF
DNA: TGTGCCAGCAGTTACTCGACAGCCCAAGAGACCCAGTACTTC

D: -
J: TRBJ1-2
V: TRBV6-1
size: -
CDR3: CASSVLLGYTF
DNA: TGTGCCAGCAGTGTCTTATTAGGCTACACCTTC

D: -
J: TRBJ1-2
V: TRBV28
size: few
CDR3: CASSSWTENGYTF
DNA: TGTGCCAGCAGTTCGTGGACAGAGAATGGCTACACCTTC

D: -
J: TRBJ1-5
V: TRBV20-1
size: few
CDR3: CSARDNSNQPQHF
DNA: TGCAGTGCTAGAGATAATAGCAATCAGCCCCAGCATTTT

D: -
J: TRBJ2-7
V: TRBV12-3/TRBV12-4
size: -
CDR3: CASSSDGTFYEQYF
DNA: TGTGCCAGCAGTTCCGACGGGACTTTCTACGAGCAGTACTTC

D: TRBD2
J: TRBJ2-5
V: TRBV20-1
size: -
CDR3: CSATSGEPSSQETQYF
DNA: TGCAGTGCCACTAGCGGGGAGCCATCTTCCCAAGAGACCCAGTACTTC

D: -
J: TRBJ1-6
V: TRBV19
size: few
CDR3: CASRGPPGSPLHF
DNA: TGTGCCAGTAGAGGGCCTCCGGGATCACCCCTCCACTTT

D: -
J: TRBJ2-5
V: TRBV11-2
size: -
CDR3: CASSLDQVVGKETQYF
DNA: TGTGCCAGCAGCTTAGATCAAGTTGTCGGGAAAGAGACCCAGTACTTC

D: -
J: TRBJ2-5
V: TRBV18
size: once
CDR3: CASSNEDSTQYF
DNA: TGTGCCAGCTCAAATGAGGACAGCACCCAGTACTTC

D: TRBD2
J: TRBJ2-5
V: TRBV7-9
size: few
CDR3: CASSRPTSGDGETQYF
DNA: TGTGCCAGCAGCCGCCCGACTAGCGGGGATGGGGAGACCCAGTACTTC

D: -
J: TRBJ1-5
V: TRBV5-6
size: -
CDR3: CASSGTGSQPQHF
DNA: TGTGCCAGCAGCGGTACAGGGAGTCAGCCCCAGCATTTT

D: -
J: TRBJ1-1
V: TRBV7-9
size: -
CDR3: CASSLAYKDSAGGAFF
DNA: TGTGCCAGCAGCTTAGCCTACAAAGACAGCGCCGGAGGGGCTTTCTTT

D: TRBD1
J: TRBJ1-2
V: TRBV20-1
size: few
CDR3: CSASGQGNFYGYTF
DNA: TGCAGTGCTAGTGGACAGGGGAACTTCTATGGCTACACCTTC

D: -
J: TRBJ1-2
V: TRBV11-1
size: -
CDR3: CASSLEGLYGYTF
DNA: TGTGCCAGCAGCTTAGAAGGGCTCTATGGCTACACCTTC

D: TRBD1
J: TRBJ1-2
V: TRBV7-6
size: -
CDR3: CASSLNRGSWDGYTF
DNA: TGTGCCAGCAGCTTGAACAGGGGGAGTTGGGATGGCTACACCTTC

D: -
J: TRBJ2-3
V: TRBV20-1
size: -
CDR3: CSAIPRLEVGTDTQYF
DNA: TGCAGTGCTATACCCCGGCTAGAGGTGGGCACAGATACGCAGTATTTT

D: TRBD1
J: TRBJ2-7
V: TRBV30
size: -
CDR3: CAWRATPGTGGYEQYF
DNA: TGTGCCTGGAGAGCTACCCCCGGGACAGGGGGGTACGAGCAGTACTTC

D: -
J: TRBJ1-1
V: TRBV20-1
size: few
CDR3: CSARVEIRLVF
DNA: TGCAGTGCTAGAGTAGAGATTCGTCTGGTCTTT

D: -
J: TRBJ1-5
V: TRBV7-8
size: -
CDR3: CASSFIDQPQHF
DNA: TGTGCCAGCAGCTTCATAGATCAGCCCCAGCATTTT

D: -
J: TRBJ2-3
V: TRBV20-1
size: -
CDR3: CSAPRLGITDTQYF
DNA: TGCAGTGCCCCCCGACTGGGGATAACAGATACGCAGTATTTT

D: -
J: TRBJ2-5
V: TRBV20-1
size: few
CDR3: CSATPIAANLQETQYF
DNA: TGCAGTGCCACCCCGATCGCGGCAAACCTTCAAGAGACCCAGTACTTC

D: -
J: TRBJ1-2
V: TRBV6-1
size: few
CDR3: CASSERRGEYGYTF
DNA: TGTGCCAGCAGTGAACGGAGGGGCGAATATGGCTACACCTTC

D: -
J: TRBJ2-7
V: TRBV5-6
size: once
CDR3: CASSLGTASSGQYF
DNA: TGTGCCAGCAGCTTGGGAACAGCTTCATCAGGGCAGTACTTC

D: -
J: TRBJ1-2
V: TRBV19
size: few
CDR3: CASSIRYRENYGYTF
DNA: TGTGCCAGTAGTATCCGTTACAGGGAGAACTATGGCTACACCTTC

D: -
J: TRBJ2-7
V: TRBV6-1
size: few
CDR3: CASIRQIGPASEQYF
DNA: TGTGCCAGCATTCGACAAATAGGGCCAGCGAGTGAGCAGTACTTC

D: TRBD1
J: TRBJ2-5
V: TRBV5-1
size: few
CDR3: CASSPGTAQETQYF
DNA: TGCGCCAGCAGCCCGGGGACAGCCCAAGAGACCCAGTACTTC

D: -
J: TRBJ1-5
V: TRBV27
size: -
CDR3: CASSLSRHQPQHF
DNA: TGTGCCAGCAGTTTATCGAGGCATCAGCCCCAGCATTTT

D: TRBD1
J: TRBJ2-3
V: TRBV6-1
size: few
CDR3: CASSPDRGHTDTQYF
DNA: TGTGCCAGCAGTCCTGACAGGGGGCATACAGATACGCAGTATTTT

D: TRBD1
J: TRBJ1-4
V: TRBV20-1
size: -
CDR3: CSAPQGANEKLFF
DNA: TGCAGTGCTCCTCAGGGGGCGAATGAAAAACTGTTTTTT

D: -
J: TRBJ2-1
V: TRBV27
size: -
CDR3: CASSFRTSRGVHEQFF
DNA: TGTGCCAGCAGTTTTAGGACTAGCAGGGGGGTACATGAGCAGTTCTTC

D: -
J: TRBJ2-7
V: TRBV5-1
size: -
CDR3: CASRPGPSYEQYF
DNA: TGCGCCAGCAGACCCGGGCCATCCTACGAGCAGTACTTC

D: TRBD1
J: TRBJ1-1
V: TRBV10-3
size: -
CDR3: CAISSGQGDTEAFF
DNA: TGTGCCATCAGTTCAGGACAGGGGGACACTGAAGCTTTCTTT

D: -
J: TRBJ2-5
V: TRBV12-3/TRBV12-4
size: few
CDR3: CASNVAVMETQYF
DNA: TGTGCCAGCAACGTAGCGGTCATGGAGACCCAGTACTTC

D: -
J: TRBJ2-7
V: TRBV10-2
size: -
CDR3: CASSGQIQGYEQYF
DNA: TGCGCCAGCAGTGGCCAAATCCAGGGGTACGAGCAGTACTTC

D: -
J: TRBJ1-5
V: TRBV2
size: -
CDR3: CASSHRTGSNQPQHF
DNA: TGTGCCAGCAGTCATAGGACGGGATCTAATCAGCCCCAGCATTTT

D: -
J: TRBJ2-3
V: TRBV6-5
size: -
CDR3: CASSYSGRGTDTQYF
DNA: TGTGCCAGCAGTTACTCGGGCAGGGGAACAGATACGCAGTATTTT

D: TRBD2
J: TRBJ2-3
V: TRBV4-2
size: -
CDR3: CASSQERGGPDTQYF
DNA: TGTGCCAGCAGCCAAGAGCGGGGGGGCCCAGATACGCAGTATTTT

D: -
J: TRBJ1-1
V: TRBV10-1
size: -
CDR3: CASSEQGNTEAFF
DNA: TGCGCCAGCAGTGAACAGGGGAACACTGAAGCTTTCTTT

D: TRBD1
J: TRBJ1-1
V: TRBV6-5
size: few
CDR3: CASSYSQGGTEAFF
DNA: TGTGCCAGCAGTTATTCCCAGGGGGGGACTGAAGCTTTCTTT

D: -
J: TRBJ1-1
V: TRBV2
size: -
CDR3: CASSGDFLNTEAFF
DNA: TGTGCCAGCAGTGGGGACTTTCTGAACACTGAAGCTTTCTTT

D: -
J: TRBJ1-1
V: TRBV6-5
size: few
CDR3: CASSYSRRNTEAFF
DNA: TGTGCCAGCAGTTACTCGAGGCGGAACACTGAAGCTTTCTTT

D: -
J: TRBJ1-3
V: TRBV7-8
size: -
CDR3: CASSLWGRANSGNTIYF
DNA: TGTGCCAGCAGCTTATGGGGCAGAGCAAACAGCGGAAACACCATATATTTT

D: TRBD1
J: TRBJ1-5
V: TRBV12-3/TRBV12-4
size: -
CDR3: CASRGTVGQPQHF
DNA: TGTGCCAGCAGGGGGACAGTAGGTCAGCCCCAGCATTTT